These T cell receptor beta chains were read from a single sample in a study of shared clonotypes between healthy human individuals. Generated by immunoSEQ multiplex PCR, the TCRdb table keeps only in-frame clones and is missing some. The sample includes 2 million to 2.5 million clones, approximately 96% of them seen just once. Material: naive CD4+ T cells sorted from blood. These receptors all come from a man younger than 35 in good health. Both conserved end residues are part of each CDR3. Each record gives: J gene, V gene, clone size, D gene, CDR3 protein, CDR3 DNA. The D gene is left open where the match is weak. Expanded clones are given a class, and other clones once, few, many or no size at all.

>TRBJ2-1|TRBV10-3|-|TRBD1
CAISGGTGVPLNEQFF
TGTGCCATCAGTGGGGGTACAGGGGTCCCCCTCAATGAGCAGTTCTTC
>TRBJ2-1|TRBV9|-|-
CASSVSSGSSYNEQFF
TGTGCCAGCAGCGTCAGTAGCGGTAGCTCCTACAATGAGCAGTTCTTC
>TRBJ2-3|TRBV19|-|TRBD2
CASSLRLAGAGSSTDTQYF
TGTGCCAGTAGTCTGCGACTAGCGGGAGCCGGTTCTAGCACAGATACGCAGTATTTT
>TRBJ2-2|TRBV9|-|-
CASSVGMGSLAGELFF
TGTGCCAGCAGCGTAGGGATGGGCAGTCTGGCCGGGGAGCTGTTTTTT
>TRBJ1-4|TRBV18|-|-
CASSPSRGEKLFF
TGTGCCAGCTCACCTTCCCGGGGCGAAAAACTGTTTTTT
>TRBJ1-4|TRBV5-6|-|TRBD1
CASSLHQGGEKLFF
TGTGCCAGCAGCTTACACCAGGGGGGTGAAAAACTGTTTTTT
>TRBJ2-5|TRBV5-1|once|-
CASSRSDTRSPLETQYF
TGCGCCAGCAGCCGCTCTGATACTCGATCCCCTCTTGAGACCCAGTACTTC
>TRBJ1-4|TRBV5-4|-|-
CASSLAGLGEKLFF
TGTGCCAGCAGCTTGGCCGGGTTGGGTGAAAAACTGTTTTTT
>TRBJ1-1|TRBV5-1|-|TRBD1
CASRDQGATEAFF
TGCGCCAGCAGAGATCAGGGGGCGACTGAAGCTTTCTTT
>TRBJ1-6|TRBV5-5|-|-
CASTFWGVAYNSPLHF
TGTGCCAGCACCTTTTGGGGAGTAGCCTATAATTCACCCCTCCACTTT
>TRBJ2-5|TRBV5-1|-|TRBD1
CASTPTGGLETQYF
TGCGCCAGCACCCCGACAGGGGGCCTGGAGACCCAGTACTTC
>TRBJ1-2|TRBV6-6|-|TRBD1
CASSTRTGSGYTF
TGTGCCAGCAGTACTCGGACAGGGAGTGGCTACACCTTC
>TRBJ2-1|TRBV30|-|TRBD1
CAWSPVGQGYNEQFF
TGTGCCTGGAGCCCCGTCGGACAGGGGTACAATGAGCAGTTCTTC
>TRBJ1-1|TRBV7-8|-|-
CASSLALTGGAFF
TGTGCCAGCAGCTTAGCTCTTACGGGGGGAGCTTTCTTT
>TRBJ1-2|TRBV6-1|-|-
CASSEGGASYGYTF
TGTGCCAGCAGTGAAGGAGGGGCGAGCTATGGCTACACCTTC
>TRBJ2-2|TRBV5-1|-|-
CASSSARGNTGELFF
TGCGCCAGCAGCTCTGCCAGGGGGAACACCGGGGAGCTGTTTTTT
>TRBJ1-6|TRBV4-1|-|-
CASSQDTGNSPLHF
TGCGCCAGCAGCCAAGATACAGGAAACTCACCCCTCCACTTT
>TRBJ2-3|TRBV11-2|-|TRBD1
CASSLTGVADTQYF
TGTGCCAGCAGCTTAACAGGGGTAGCAGATACGCAGTATTTT
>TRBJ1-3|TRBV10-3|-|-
CAISGDSGNTIYF
TGTGCCATCAGTGGGGACTCTGGAAACACCATATATTTT
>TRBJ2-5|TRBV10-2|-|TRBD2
CASTRLAGGPGETQYF
TGCGCCAGTACAAGACTAGCGGGAGGGCCAGGAGAGACCCAGTACTTC
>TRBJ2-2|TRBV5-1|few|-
CASSLETSSTGELFF
TGCGCCAGCAGCTTAGAAACTAGTTCCACCGGGGAGCTGTTTTTT
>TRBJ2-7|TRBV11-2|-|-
CASSFGSTEQYF
TGTGCCAGCAGCTTCGGGTCGACCGAGCAGTACTTC
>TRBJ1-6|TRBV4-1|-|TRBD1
CASSQVFGQGSSPLHF
TGCGCCAGCAGCCAAGTTTTCGGACAGGGCTCATCACCCCTCCACTTT
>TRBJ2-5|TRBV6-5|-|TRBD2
CASSKAGGGETQYF
TGTGCCAGCAGTAAAGCGGGAGGGGGAGAGACCCAGTACTTC
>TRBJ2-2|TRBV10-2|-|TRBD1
CASGTAAGELFF
TGCGCCAGTGGGACAGCGGCCGGGGAGCTGTTTTTT
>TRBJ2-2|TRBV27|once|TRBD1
CASSRTGGPGELFF
TGTGCCAGCAGTCGGACAGGGGGACCCGGGGAGCTGTTTTTT
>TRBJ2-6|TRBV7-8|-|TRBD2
CASSLGLAGASSGANVLTF
TGTGCCAGCAGCTTAGGACTAGCGGGTGCAAGCTCTGGGGCCAACGTCCTGACTTTC
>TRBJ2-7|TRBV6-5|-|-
CASRGRVYEQYF
TGTGCCAGCCGGGGAAGGGTCTACGAGCAGTACTTC
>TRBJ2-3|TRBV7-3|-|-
CASSLARNTDTQYF
TGTGCCAGCAGCTTGGCCCGAAACACAGATACGCAGTATTTT
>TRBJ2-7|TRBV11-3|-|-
CASSSPSREAYEQYF
TGTGCCAGCAGCTCCCCCAGCAGAGAGGCCTACGAGCAGTACTTC
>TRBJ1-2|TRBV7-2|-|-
CASSPDRNYGYTF
TGTGCCAGCAGCCCGGACAGAAACTATGGCTACACCTTC
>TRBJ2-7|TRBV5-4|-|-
CASSRTRGASSYEQYF
TGTGCCAGCAGCCGAACCCGGGGGGCTAGCTCCTACGAGCAGTACTTC
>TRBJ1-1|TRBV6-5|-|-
CASRQAGEAFF
TGTGCCAGCAGACAGGCGGGGGAAGCTTTCTTT
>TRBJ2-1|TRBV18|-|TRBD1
CASSLPQDRAKFF
TGTGCCAGCTCACTTCCCCAGGACAGGGCCAAGTTCTTC
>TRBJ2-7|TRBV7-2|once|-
CASSPSGLSYEQYF
TGTGCCAGCAGCCCCAGCGGGCTCTCCTACGAGCAGTACTTC
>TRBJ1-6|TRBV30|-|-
CAWSVGGTANSPLHF
TGTGCCTGGAGTGTAGGTGGGACGGCTAATTCACCCCTCCACTTT
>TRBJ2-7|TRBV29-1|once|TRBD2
CSVTGLSYEQYF
TGCAGCGTCACGGGACTAAGCTACGAGCAGTACTTC
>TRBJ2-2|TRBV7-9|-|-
CASSSRGYLGTGELFF
TGTGCCAGCAGCTCAAGGGGGTATCTGGGCACCGGGGAGCTGTTTTTT
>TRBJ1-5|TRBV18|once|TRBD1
CASSPTGDGQPQHF
TGTGCCAGCTCGCCTACAGGGGACGGGCAGCCCCAGCATTTT
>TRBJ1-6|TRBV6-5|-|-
CASRPGAEANSPLHF
TGTGCCAGCAGACCTGGTGCCGAGGCCAATTCACCCCTCCACTTT
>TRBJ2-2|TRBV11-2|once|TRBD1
CASREITGGDDTGELFF
TGTGCCAGCAGGGAGATAACAGGGGGCGACGACACCGGGGAGCTGTTTTTT
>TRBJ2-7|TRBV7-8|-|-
CASSPEVSTVPFEQYF
TGTGCCAGCAGCCCTGAAGTTTCGACAGTACCGTTCGAGCAGTACTTC
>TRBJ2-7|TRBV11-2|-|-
CASSLGVGTYEQYF
TGTGCCAGCAGCTTAGGTGTAGGCACCTACGAGCAGTACTTC
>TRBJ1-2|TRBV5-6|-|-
CASILLQGLRSNYGYTF
TGTGCCAGCATCCTCCTGCAGGGTCTAAGATCGAACTATGGCTACACCTTC
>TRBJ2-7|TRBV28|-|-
CASAEARQGGYEQYF
TGTGCCAGCGCGGAGGCCCGACAGGGAGGCTACGAGCAGTACTTC
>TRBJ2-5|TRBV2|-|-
CASSAGPWETQYF
TGTGCCAGCAGTGCGGGGCCGTGGGAGACCCAGTACTTC
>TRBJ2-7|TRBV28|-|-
CASSLLGTAGEQYF
TGTGCCAGCAGTTTATTGGGGACAGCGGGGGAGCAGTACTTC
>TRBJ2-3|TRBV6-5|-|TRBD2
CASRRLAGVTDTQYF
TGTGCCAGCAGACGACTAGCGGGAGTCACAGATACGCAGTATTTT
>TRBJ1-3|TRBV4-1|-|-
CASSQDNTIYF
TGCGCCAGCAGCCAAGATAACACCATATATTTT
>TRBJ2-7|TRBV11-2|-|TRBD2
CASSRLSGSGYEQYF
TGTGCCAGCAGCCGTTTGAGCGGGAGTGGATACGAGCAGTACTTC
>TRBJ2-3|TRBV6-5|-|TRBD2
CASSFERGPTDTQYF
TGTGCCAGCAGTTTTGAGCGGGGGCCCACAGATACGCAGTATTTT
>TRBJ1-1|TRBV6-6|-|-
CASSYTGTEAFF
TGTGCCAGCAGTTACACCGGGACGGAAGCTTTCTTT